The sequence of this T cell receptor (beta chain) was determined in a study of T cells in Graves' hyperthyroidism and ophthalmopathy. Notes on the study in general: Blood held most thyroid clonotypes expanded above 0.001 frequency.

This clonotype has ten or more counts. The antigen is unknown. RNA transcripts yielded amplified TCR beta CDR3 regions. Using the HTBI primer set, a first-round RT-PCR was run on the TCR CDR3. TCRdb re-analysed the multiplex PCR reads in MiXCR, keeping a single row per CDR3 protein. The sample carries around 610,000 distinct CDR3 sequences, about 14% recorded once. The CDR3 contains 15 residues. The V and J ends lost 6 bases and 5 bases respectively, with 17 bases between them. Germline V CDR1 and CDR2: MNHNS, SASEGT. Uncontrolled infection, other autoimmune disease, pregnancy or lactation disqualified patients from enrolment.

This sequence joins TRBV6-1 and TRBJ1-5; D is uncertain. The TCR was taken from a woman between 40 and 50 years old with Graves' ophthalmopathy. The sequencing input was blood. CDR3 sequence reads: CASRPLAGYHQPQHF. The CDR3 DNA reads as TGTGCCAGCAGGCCTCTGGCGGGATATCATCAGCCCCAGCATTTT.